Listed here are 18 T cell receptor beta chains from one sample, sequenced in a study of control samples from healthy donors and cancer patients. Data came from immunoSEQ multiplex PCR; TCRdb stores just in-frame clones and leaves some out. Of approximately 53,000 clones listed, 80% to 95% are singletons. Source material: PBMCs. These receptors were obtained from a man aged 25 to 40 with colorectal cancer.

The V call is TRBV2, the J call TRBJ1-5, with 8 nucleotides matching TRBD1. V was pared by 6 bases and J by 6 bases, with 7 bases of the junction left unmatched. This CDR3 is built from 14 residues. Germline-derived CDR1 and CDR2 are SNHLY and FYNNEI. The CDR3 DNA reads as TGTGCCAGCAGCACAGACAGGGGAAGTCAGCCCCAGCATTTT. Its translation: CASSTDRGSQPQHF.

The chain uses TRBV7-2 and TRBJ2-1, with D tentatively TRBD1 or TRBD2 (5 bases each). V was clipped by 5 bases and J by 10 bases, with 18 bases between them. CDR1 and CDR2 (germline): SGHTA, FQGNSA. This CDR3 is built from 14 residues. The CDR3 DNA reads TGTGCCAGCAGCGGTCGGGACCCTCTTTCGGAGCAGTTCTTC. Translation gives CASSGRDPLSEQFF.

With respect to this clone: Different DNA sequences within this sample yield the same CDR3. CDR3 sequence reads: CSVEGRGGPYYEQYF. The CDR3, as DNA: TGCAGCGTTGAAGGTCGGGGGGGCCCCTACTACGAGCAGTACTTC. The V gene is TRBV29-1, the J gene TRBJ2-7; 8 bases line up with TRBD2. The J segment lost 3 bases and the V segment lost 1 base, leaving 8 bases of the junction unmatched. CDR1 SQVTM and CDR2 ANQGSEA come from the germline V gene. The CDR3 has 15 amino acids.

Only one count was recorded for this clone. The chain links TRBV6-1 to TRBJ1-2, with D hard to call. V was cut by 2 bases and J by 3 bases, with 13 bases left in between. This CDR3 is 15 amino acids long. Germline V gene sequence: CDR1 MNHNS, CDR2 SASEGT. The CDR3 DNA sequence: TGTGCCAGCAGTGAAATAAGAAGCAGCGACTATGGCTACACCTTC. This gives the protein CASSEIRSSDYGYTF.

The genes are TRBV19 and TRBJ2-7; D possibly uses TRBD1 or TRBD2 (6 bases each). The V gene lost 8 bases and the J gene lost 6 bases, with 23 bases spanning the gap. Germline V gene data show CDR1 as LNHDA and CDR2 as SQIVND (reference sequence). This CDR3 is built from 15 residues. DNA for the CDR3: TGTGCCAGTTGTAACACAGCGGGTGGAGGGGGCGAGCAGTACTTC. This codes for CASCNTAGGGGEQYF.

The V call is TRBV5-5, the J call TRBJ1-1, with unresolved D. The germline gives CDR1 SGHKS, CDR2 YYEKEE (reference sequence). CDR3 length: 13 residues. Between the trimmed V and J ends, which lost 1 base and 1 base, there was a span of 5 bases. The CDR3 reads CASSLTENTEAFF. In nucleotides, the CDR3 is TGTGCCAGCAGCTTGACAGAGAACACTGAAGCTTTCTTT.

This chain's CDR3 is CASSSLTGAHYGYTF. CDR3 bases: TGTGCCAGCAGCTCACTTACAGGGGCGCACTATGGCTACACCTTC. This sequence joins TRBV5-4 and TRBJ1-2; 7 bases agree with TRBD1. Germline CDR1 reads SGHNT; CDR2 reads YYREEE (reference sequence). CDR3 length: 15 amino acids. Trimming at V came to 3 bases and at J to 3 bases, leaving 8 bases not matched to a gene.

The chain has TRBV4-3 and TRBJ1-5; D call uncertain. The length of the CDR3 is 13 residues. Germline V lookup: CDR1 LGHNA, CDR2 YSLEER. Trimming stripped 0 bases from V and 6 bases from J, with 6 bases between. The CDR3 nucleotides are TGCGCCAGCAGCCAAGACATAAGTCAGCCCCAGCATTTT. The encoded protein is CASSQDISQPQHF.

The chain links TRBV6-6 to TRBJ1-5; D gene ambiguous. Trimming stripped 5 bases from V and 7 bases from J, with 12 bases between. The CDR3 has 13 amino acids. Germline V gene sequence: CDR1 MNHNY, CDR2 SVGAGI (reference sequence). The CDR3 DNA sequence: TGTGCCAGCAGTCGATCAAAAGGACAGCCCCAGCATTTT. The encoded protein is CASSRSKGQPQHF.

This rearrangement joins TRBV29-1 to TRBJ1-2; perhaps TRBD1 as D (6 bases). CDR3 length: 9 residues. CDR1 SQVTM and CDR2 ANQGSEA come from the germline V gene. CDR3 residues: CKEGDGYTF. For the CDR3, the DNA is TGCAAGGAGGGGGACGGCTACACCTTC.

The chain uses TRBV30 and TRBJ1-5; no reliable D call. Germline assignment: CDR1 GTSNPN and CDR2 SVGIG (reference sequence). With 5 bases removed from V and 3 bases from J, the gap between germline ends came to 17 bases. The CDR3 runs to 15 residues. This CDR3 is CAWSHGRANNQPQHF. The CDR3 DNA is TGTGCCTGGTCCCACGGTCGGGCTAACAATCAGCCCCAGCATTTT.

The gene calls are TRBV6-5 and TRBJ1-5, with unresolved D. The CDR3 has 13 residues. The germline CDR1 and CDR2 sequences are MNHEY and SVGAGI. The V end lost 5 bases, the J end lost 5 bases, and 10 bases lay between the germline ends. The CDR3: CASSRIPDQPQHF. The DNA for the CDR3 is TGTGCCAGCAGTCGGATCCCGGATCAGCCCCAGCATTTT.

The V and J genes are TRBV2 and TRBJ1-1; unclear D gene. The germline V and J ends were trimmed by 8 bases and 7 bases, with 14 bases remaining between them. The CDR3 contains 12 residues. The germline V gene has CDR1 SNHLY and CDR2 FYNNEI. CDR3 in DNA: TGTGCCAGCCAACGTGGTGGGATTGAAGCTTTCTTT. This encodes CASQRGGIEAFF.

DNA of the CDR3: TGTGCCAGCAGGTTCACTAGCGGGGGGGCCTCGGTAACCCACAATGAGCAGTTCTTC. Its protein is CASRFTSGGASVTHNEQFF. V usage is TRBV2 and J usage is TRBJ2-1; 13 positions match TRBD2. J was trimmed by 5 bases and V by 6 bases; bases with no gene match: 16. The CDR3 contains 19 residues. Germline V CDR1 and CDR2: SNHLY, FYNNEI.

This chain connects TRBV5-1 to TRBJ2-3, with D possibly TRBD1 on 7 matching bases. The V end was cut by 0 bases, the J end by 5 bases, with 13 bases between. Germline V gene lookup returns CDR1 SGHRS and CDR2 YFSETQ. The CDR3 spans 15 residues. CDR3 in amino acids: CASSLEGAGGDTQYF. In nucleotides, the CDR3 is TGCGCCAGCAGCTTGGAGGGGGCCGGGGGAGATACGCAGTATTTT.

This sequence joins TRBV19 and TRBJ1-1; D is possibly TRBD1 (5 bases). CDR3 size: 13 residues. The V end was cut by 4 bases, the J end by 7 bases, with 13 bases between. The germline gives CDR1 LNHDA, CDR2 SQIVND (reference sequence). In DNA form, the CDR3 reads TGTGCCAGTAGTACCTCGGGGGGAATTGAAGCTTTCTTT. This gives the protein CASSTSGGIEAFF. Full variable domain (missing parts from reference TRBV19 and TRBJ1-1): DGGITQSPKYLFRKEGQNVTLSCEQNLNHDAMYWYRQDPGQGLRLIYYSQIVNDFQKGDIAEGYSVSREKKESFPLTVTSAQKNPTAFYLCASSTSGGIEAFFGQGTRLTVV.

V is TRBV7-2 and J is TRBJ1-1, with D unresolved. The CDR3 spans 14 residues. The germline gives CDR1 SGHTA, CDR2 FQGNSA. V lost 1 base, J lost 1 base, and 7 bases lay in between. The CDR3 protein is CASSLGPTNTEAFF. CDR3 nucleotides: TGTGCCAGCAGCTTAGGCCCGACGAACACTGAAGCTTTCTTT.

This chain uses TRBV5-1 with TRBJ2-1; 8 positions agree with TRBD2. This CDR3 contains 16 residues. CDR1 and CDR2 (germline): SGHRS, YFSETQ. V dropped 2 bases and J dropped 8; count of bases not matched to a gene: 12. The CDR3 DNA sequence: TGCGCCAGCAGCTTCGAGGGCGGGGGGAGCTTTGATGAGCAGTTCTTC. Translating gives CASSFEGGGSFDEQFF.